This entry lists 27 T cell receptor beta chains sequenced from one sample in a study of T cell changes during pregnancy in multiple sclerosis. Assay: immunoSEQ multiplex PCR; the TCRdb copy retains only in-frame clones and omits some. The profile shows approximately 59,000 clones, more than 75% of them singletons. Sequenced here: peripheral blood, sampled in the third trimester of pregnancy. The receptors originated from a female donor in good health, enrolled as a control in a pregnancy study.

The V and J genes are TRBV6-5 and TRBJ2-1; D is perhaps TRBD2 (6 bases). This CDR3 contains 13 residues. CDR1 and CDR2 from the germline V gene are MNHEY and SVGAGI. The ends were cut back, 4 bases at V and 10 bases at J, with 14 bases in the middle. The chain's CDR3 is CASSSPTRLEQFF. The CDR3 bases are TGTGCCAGCAGTTCCCCGACTAGACTCGAGCAGTTCTTC.

V gene TRBV11-2 combines with J gene TRBJ2-7; 8 positions agree with TRBD1. V was clipped by 2 bases and J by 1 base; unmatched bases: 10. CDR1 is SGHAT and CDR2 is FQNNGV in the germline V gene. The CDR3 length is 17 residues. The chain's CDR3 is CASSLTIIGQGSYEQYF. Written as DNA, the CDR3 is TGTGCCAGCAGCTTAACTATCATCGGACAGGGTTCCTACGAGCAGTACTTC.

This chain uses TRBV6-6 with TRBJ2-5; 7 bases are shared with TRBD2. With 5 bases clipped from V and 4 bases from J, the junction kept 4 bases outside the gene matches. This CDR3 comprises 13 residues. The germline gives CDR1 MNHNY, CDR2 SVGAGI (reference sequence). In DNA form, the CDR3 reads TGTGCCAGCAGTCAGACTAGCCCAGAGACCCAGTACTTC. It translates to CASSQTSPETQYF.

This chain joins TRBV6-5 and TRBJ2-2; 10 nucleotides align to TRBD1. The CDR3 is 15 residues long. Germline V gives CDR1 MNHEY, CDR2 SVGAGI. The ends lost 6 bases at V and 4 bases at J; junction bases unmatched: 5. As DNA, the CDR3 is TGTGCCAGCAGCCAGGACAGGGGGGGCACCGGGGAGCTGTTTTTT. Protein: CASSQDRGGTGELFF.

This clone was observed once. V and J are TRBV19 and TRBJ1-1; 7 bases match TRBD1. CDR1 and CDR2 from the germline V gene are LNHDA and SQIVND (reference sequence). V lost 5 bases, J lost 4 bases, and 10 bases stayed unmatched. The CDR3 consists of 15 residues. Written as DNA, the CDR3 is TGTGCCAGTAGTGGTCCGACAGGGCGGAGCACTGAAGCTTTCTTT. It translates to CASSGPTGRSTEAFF.

The gene calls are TRBV5-5 and TRBJ2-5, with a weak D call TRBD2 (7 bases). CDR3 size: 15 residues. The germline V and J ends were trimmed by 5 bases and 3 bases, with 17 bases remaining between them. Germline lookup yields CDR1 SGHKS and CDR2 YYEKEE (reference sequence). The CDR3 DNA reads TGTGCCAGCAGTTGGGGGCGGGAGCCCGAAGAGACCCAGTACTTC. Protein: CASSWGREPEETQYF.

The CDR3 sequence: CASSYRDRVLDGYTF. The CDR3 nucleotides are TGTGCCAGCAGCTACCGGGACAGGGTCCTGGATGGCTACACCTTC. V gene TRBV5-4 combines with J gene TRBJ1-2, with 9 bases fitting TRBD1. This CDR3 spans 15 amino acids. Germline assignment: CDR1 SGHNT and CDR2 YYREEE (reference sequence). Unmatched junction bases numbered 9, after V lost 3 bases and J lost 6 bases. Variable domain in full (rest from reference TRBV5-4 and TRBJ1-2): ETGVTQSPTHLIKTRGQQVTLRCSSQSGHNTVSWYQQALGQGPQFIFQYYREEENGRGNFPPRFSGLQFPNYSSELNVNALELDDSALYLCASSYRDRVLDGYTFGSGTRLTVV.

This chain connects TRBV28 to TRBJ2-7, with D maybe TRBD1 (5 bases). Per the germline V gene, CDR1 is MDHEN and CDR2 is SYDVKM. V was trimmed by 6 bases and J by 3 bases, leaving 21 bases between them. The CDR3 runs to 16 residues. The CDR3 sequence is CASRDSTQVGIYEQYF. The CDR3 DNA follows: TGTGCCAGCAGAGACTCCACACAGGTGGGGATCTACGAGCAGTACTTC.

The rearrangement links TRBV7-9 to TRBJ2-2, with a weak D call TRBD1 (5 bases). Trimming pared 7 bases from V and 5 bases from J, leaving 14 bases between. Germline values: CDR1 SEHNR, CDR2 FQNEAQ (reference sequence). The length of the CDR3 is 14 residues. The CDR3 coding sequence is TGTGCCAGCACCTGGGGCTCCGCGACCGGGGAGCTGTTTTTT. It yields the protein CASTWGSATGELFF.

The chain employs TRBV4-2 and TRBJ1-5; no firm D call. From germline, CDR1 is LGHNA and CDR2 YNFKEQ. The CDR3 has 14 residues. The ends were cut back, 1 base at V and 6 bases at J, with 10 bases in the middle. This CDR3 is CASSQGFASQPQHF. The CDR3 nucleotides read TGTGCCAGCAGCCAAGGATTCGCCAGTCAGCCCCAGCATTTT.

The rearrangement links TRBV5-6 to TRBJ2-3; 10 nucleotides agree with TRBD1. Unmatched junction bases numbered 5, after V lost 4 bases and J lost 3 bases. Germline V gene lookup returns CDR1 SGHDT and CDR2 YYEEEE. This CDR3 is built from 15 residues. CDR3 DNA sequence: TGTGCCAGCAGCAAGACGGACAGGGGGACAGATACGCAGTATTTT. Amino acids: CASSKTDRGTDTQYF. The full variable domain, in which reference TRBV5-6 and TRBJ2-3 provide the parts outside the CDR3, is DAGVTQSPTHLIKTRGQQVTLRCSPKSGHDTVSWYQQALGQGPQFIFQYYEEEERQRGNFPDRFSGHQFPNYSSELNVNALLLGDSALYLCASSKTDRGTDTQYFGPGTRLTVL.

The chain is built from TRBV6-1 and TRBJ2-2; maybe TRBD1 (5 bases). This CDR3 has 12 residues. The V gene's germline CDR1 is MNHNS and CDR2 SASEGT. V lost 8 bases and J lost 8, with 12 bases in between. CDR3 residues: CASGAAPGELFF. CDR3 coding DNA: TGTGCCAGCGGGGCTGCCCCAGGGGAGCTGTTTTTT.

This chain connects TRBV6-5 to TRBJ1-4, with 8 bases that match TRBD1. Trimming at V came to 0 bases and at J to 10 bases, leaving 10 bases not matched to a gene. CDR1 is MNHEY and CDR2 is SVGAGI in the germline V gene. CDR3 length: 16 amino acids. This CDR3 reads CASSYSTGALGGKLFF. CDR3 DNA: TGTGCCAGCAGTTACTCGACAGGGGCGCTGGGGGGAAAACTGTTTTTT.

This clone was seen only once. The genes are TRBV5-8 and TRBJ1-5; tentatively, D is TRBD1 (5 bases). Germline-derived CDR1 and CDR2 are SGHTS and YDEGEE. The CDR3 contains 15 residues. The V and J ends lost 4 bases and 2 bases respectively, with 13 bases between them. CDR3 residues: CASSLFGQRNQPQHF. For the CDR3, the DNA is TGTGCCAGCAGCCTATTTGGACAACGCAATCAGCCCCAGCATTTT.

This sequence joins TRBV7-9 and TRBJ1-1; D is undetermined. CDR1 and CDR2 (germline): SEHNR, FQNEAQ (reference sequence). Trimming cost V 5 bases and J 0 bases, with 16 bases left between them. The CDR3 is made up of 16 amino acids. The CDR3 sequence: CASSPPTRVMNTEAFF. The CDR3 DNA sequence: TGTGCCAGCAGCCCACCCACCCGGGTTATGAACACTGAAGCTTTCTTT.

V is TRBV10-3 and J is TRBJ1-2, with 7 bases matching TRBD1. The J segment lost 3 bases and the V segment lost 10 bases, leaving 8 bases of the junction unmatched. There are 13 residues in the CDR3. CDR1 is ENHRY and CDR2 is SYGVKD in the germline V gene. CDR3 residues: CATRSDRDYGYTF. CDR3 nucleotide sequence: TGTGCCACCCGAAGCGACAGGGACTATGGCTACACCTTC.

The gene calls are TRBV7-9 and TRBJ2-3; D uncertain. Germline V gene sequence: CDR1 SEHNR, CDR2 FQNEAQ (reference sequence). The CDR3 is 13 amino acids. V lost 0 bases to trimming and J lost 6 bases, with 7 bases between them. The CDR3 DNA reads as TGTGCCAGCAGCTTAGCGACACCTGATACGCAGTATTTT. Translated, it gives CASSLATPDTQYF.

V usage is TRBV11-2 and J usage is TRBJ1-4; 10 bases match TRBD1. CDR3 length: 14 residues. Trimming removed 4 bases from V and 11 bases from J; junction bases left unmatched: 7. Germline V lookup: CDR1 SGHAT, CDR2 FQNNGV. The CDR3: CASSSDRGLGKLFF. Here the CDR3 DNA reads TGTGCCAGCAGCTCGGACAGGGGGTTGGGGAAACTGTTTTTT.

This clone was picked up one time. The chain uses TRBV5-1 and TRBJ2-7, with D perhaps matching TRBD2 (5 bases). V was shortened by 6 bases and J by 1 base, with 14 bases between the two germline ends. In germline, CDR1 is SGHRS, CDR2 YFSETQ. The CDR3 loop spans 14 amino acids. In DNA form, the CDR3 reads TGCGCCAGCATGCGGGTTGAGGGATCCTACGAGCAGTACTTC. It yields the protein CASMRVEGSYEQYF.

This clone showed up just once. The rearrangement uses TRBV9 and TRBJ2-7, with 8 bases lining up with TRBD1. The CDR3 contains 14 residues. V was pared by 3 bases and J by 5 bases, with 7 bases of the junction left unmatched. Germline lookup yields CDR1 SGDLS and CDR2 YYNGEE. The DNA of the CDR3 is TGTGCCAGCAGCGCCCCCCCAGGGGGCCACGAGCAGTACTTC. It codes for CASSAPPGGHEQYF.

This chain connects TRBV28 to TRBJ1-4; TRBD1 is a possible D gene (5 bases). The ends were cut back, 3 bases at V and 7 bases at J, with 15 bases in the middle. Germline CDR1 reads MDHEN; CDR2 reads SYDVKM. The CDR3 consists of 15 residues. In nucleotides, the CDR3 is TGTGCCAGCAGTTTGGCATCAGGGAAAGTTGAAAAACTGTTTTTT. It codes for CASSLASGKVEKLFF.

This chain joins TRBV7-8 and TRBJ2-7; D might be TRBD2 (6 bases). CDR3 size: 13 residues. Germline values: CDR1 SGHVS, CDR2 FQNEAQ. With 0 bases removed from V and 7 bases from J, the gap between germline ends came to 10 bases. CDR3 coding DNA: TGTGCCAGCAGCTTAGCGGAGGGGTGGGAGCAGTACTTC. Encoded protein: CASSLAEGWEQYF.

The chain is built from TRBV7-2 and TRBJ2-5, with D maybe TRBD2 (5 bases). The germline CDR1 and CDR2 sequences are SGHTA and FQGNSA. The CDR3 contains 14 residues. V was trimmed by 1 base and J by 5 bases, leaving 11 bases between them. The DNA for the CDR3 is TGTGCCAGCAGCTTAGGACTACCCACCGAGACCCAGTACTTC. Amino acids: CASSLGLPTETQYF.

The gene calls are TRBV19 and TRBJ2-1; 8 bases map to TRBD1. The junction had 2 bases not matched to a gene; V was cut back by 10 bases and J by 3 bases. Germline lookup yields CDR1 LNHDA and CDR2 SQIVND (reference sequence). This CDR3 contains 12 residues. In nucleotides, the CDR3 is TGTGCCATCGGACAGGGCTACAATGAGCAGTTCTTC. This codes for CAIGQGYNEQFF.

This chain links TRBV5-1 with TRBJ2-1; tentatively, D is TRBD2 (5 bases). Deletions cut 6 bases from V and 10 bases from J, with 23 bases between. Germline V gene lookup returns CDR1 SGHRS and CDR2 YFSETQ. This CDR3 has 15 residues. CDR3 region: CASTPGSVRAMEQFF. The DNA of the CDR3 is TGCGCCAGCACCCCGGGATCCGTAAGGGCGATGGAGCAGTTCTTC.

CDR3 in DNA: TGTGCCAGCAGCTCAAGCAGGGGGAGCACAGATACGCAGTATTTT. Translated: CASSSSRGSTDTQYF. The V gene is TRBV7-3, the J gene TRBJ2-3; 7 positions agree with TRBD1. The V segment lost 4 bases and the J segment 0 bases; nucleotides outside the gene matches: 4. The CDR3 has 15 residues. CDR1 and CDR2 from the germline V gene are SGHTA and FQGTGA. The complete variable domain, with remaining parts taken from reference TRBV7-3 and TRBJ2-3, reads GAGVSQTPSNKVTEKGKYVELRCDPISGHTALYWYRQSLGQGPEFLIYFQGTGAADDSGLPNDRFFAVRPEGSVSTLKIQRTERGDSAVYLCASSSSRGSTDTQYFGPGTRLTVL.

The rearrangement links TRBV5-5 to TRBJ2-6; D gene unclear. Per germline, CDR1 SGHKS and CDR2 YYEKEE (reference sequence). The length of the CDR3 is 16 residues. The V gene lost 1 base and the J gene lost 0 bases, with 8 bases spanning the gap. The CDR3 bases are TGTGCCAGCAGCTTGTCCACGGGCTCTGGGGCCAACGTCCTGACTTTC. Encoded protein: CASSLSTGSGANVLTF.